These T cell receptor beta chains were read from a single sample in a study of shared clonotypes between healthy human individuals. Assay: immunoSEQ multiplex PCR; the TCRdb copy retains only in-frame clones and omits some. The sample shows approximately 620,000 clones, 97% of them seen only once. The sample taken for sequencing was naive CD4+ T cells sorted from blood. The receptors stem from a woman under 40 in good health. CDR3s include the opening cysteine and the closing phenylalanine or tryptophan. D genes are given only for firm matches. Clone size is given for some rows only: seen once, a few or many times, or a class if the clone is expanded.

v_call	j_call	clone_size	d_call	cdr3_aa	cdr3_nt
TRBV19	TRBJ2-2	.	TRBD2	CASRPGWREPGTGELFF	TGTGCCAGTAGGCCAGGTTGGCGGGAGCCGGGAACCGGGGAGCTGTTTTTT
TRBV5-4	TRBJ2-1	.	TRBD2	CASSFLSASGGNEQFF	TGTGCCAGCAGCTTTCTAAGCGCTAGCGGGGGGAATGAGCAGTTCTTC
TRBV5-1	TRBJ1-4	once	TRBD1	CASSLGPRGLANEKLFF	TGCGCCAGCAGCTTGGGTCCCAGGGGGCTAGCTAATGAAAAACTGTTTTTT
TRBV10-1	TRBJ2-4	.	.	CASSERPGRVEYF	TGCGCCAGCAGTGAGCGACCAGGCCGCGTCGAGTACTTC
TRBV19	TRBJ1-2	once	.	CASSIYEGSGYTF	TGTGCCAGTAGTATTTATGAGGGGTCTGGCTACACCTTC
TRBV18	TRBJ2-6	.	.	CASSPLPLSGANVLTF	TGTGCCAGCTCACCACTACCTCTCTCTGGGGCCAACGTCCTGACTTTC
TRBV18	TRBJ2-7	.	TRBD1	CASSPFDRAYEQYF	TGTGCCAGCTCACCTTTCGACAGGGCCTACGAGCAGTACTTC
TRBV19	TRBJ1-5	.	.	CASSMFRQSYSNQPQHF	TGTGCCAGTAGTATGTTTCGACAGAGTTATAGCAATCAGCCCCAGCATTTT
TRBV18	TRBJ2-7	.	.	CASSHPSGTPAYEQYF	TGTGCCAGCTCACATCCATCCGGGACGCCTGCCTACGAGCAGTACTTC
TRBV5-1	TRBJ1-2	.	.	CASSVRTETKYGYTF	TGCGCCAGCAGCGTACGGACAGAGACGAAGTATGGCTACACCTTC
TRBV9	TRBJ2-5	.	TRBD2	CASSARTSGNQETQYF	TGTGCCAGCAGCGCGAGGACTAGCGGGAACCAAGAGACCCAGTACTTC
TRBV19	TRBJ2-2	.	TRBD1	CASISQGAVYTGELFF	TGTGCCAGTATCTCGCAGGGGGCGGTCTACACCGGGGAGCTGTTTTTT
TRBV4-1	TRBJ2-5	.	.	CASSPKGITETQYF	TGCGCCAGCAGCCCTAAGGGGATAACAGAGACCCAGTACTTC
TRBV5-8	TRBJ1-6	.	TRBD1	CASRSGTVNSPLHF	TGTGCCAGTAGGTCCGGGACAGTGAATTCACCCCTCCACTTT
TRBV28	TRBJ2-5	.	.	CASLSGQEAETQYF	TGTGCCAGCCTTTCCGGGCAGGAGGCGGAGACCCAGTACTTC
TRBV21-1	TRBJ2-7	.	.	CASSALGGILSGSYEQYF	TGTGCCAGCAGCGCCCTGGGAGGCATCCTTTCGGGTTCCTACGAGCAGTACTTC
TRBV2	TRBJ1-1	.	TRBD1	CASGTGFTEAFF	TGTGCCAGCGGGACAGGGTTCACTGAAGCTTTCTTT
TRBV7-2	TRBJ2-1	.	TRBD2	CASSNIAGGIAYNEQFF	TGTGCCAGCAGCAATATAGCGGGAGGTATAGCCTACAATGAGCAGTTCTTC
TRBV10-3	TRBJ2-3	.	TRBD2	CAISDSGTSGASTDTQYF	TGTGCCATCAGTGATTCCGGGACTAGCGGGGCAAGCACAGATACGCAGTATTTT
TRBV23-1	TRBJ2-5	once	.	CASSQWGETQYF	TGCGCCAGCAGTCAATGGGGGGAGACCCAGTACTTC
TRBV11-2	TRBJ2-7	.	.	CASSLDLSGFVYEQYF	TGTGCCAGCAGCTTAGATCTGTCAGGGTTCGTCTACGAGCAGTACTTC
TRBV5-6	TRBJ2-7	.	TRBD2	CASSLSGRYREQYF	TGTGCCAGCAGCTTGAGCGGGAGGTATCGCGAGCAGTACTTC
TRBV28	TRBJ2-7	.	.	CASSPPGRDEQYF	TGTGCCAGCAGTCCCCCCGGTAGAGACGAGCAGTACTTC
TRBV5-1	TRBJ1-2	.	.	CASSSPGRTNYGYTF	TGCGCCAGCAGTTCCCCGGGACGGACTAACTATGGCTACACCTTC
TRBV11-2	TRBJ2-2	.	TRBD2	CASILGLAGLGTGELFF	TGTGCCAGCATCCTGGGACTAGCGGGATTAGGAACCGGGGAGCTGTTTTTT
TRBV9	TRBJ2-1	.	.	CASSVASSLSYNEQFF	TGTGCCAGCAGCGTAGCTTCAAGCCTCTCCTACAATGAGCAGTTCTTC
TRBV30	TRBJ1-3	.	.	CAWSDIGNTIYF	TGTGCCTGGAGTGATATTGGAAACACCATATATTTT
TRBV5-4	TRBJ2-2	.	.	CASSFRRATGELFF	TGTGCCAGCAGCTTCCGGCGGGCCACCGGGGAGCTGTTTTTT
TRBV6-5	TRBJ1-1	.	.	CASSYWVGTEAFF	TGTGCCAGCAGTTATTGGGTTGGCACTGAAGCTTTCTTT
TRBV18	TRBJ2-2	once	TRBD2	CASSSSGSTGELFF	TGTGCCAGCTCAAGTAGCGGGAGCACCGGGGAGCTGTTTTTT
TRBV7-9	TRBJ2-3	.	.	CASSLDASPDTQYF	TGTGCCAGCAGCCTAGACGCGAGTCCAGATACGCAGTATTTT
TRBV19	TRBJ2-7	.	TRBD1	CATDDWGQGAYEQYF	TGTGCCACCGACGACTGGGGGCAGGGGGCCTACGAGCAGTACTTC
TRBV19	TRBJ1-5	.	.	CASSVGGRTFNQPQHF	TGTGCCAGTAGTGTAGGTGGGCGGACCTTCAATCAGCCCCAGCATTTT
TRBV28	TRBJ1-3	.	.	CASSDAGISGNTIYF	TGTGCCAGCAGTGACGCAGGGATCTCTGGAAACACCATATATTTT
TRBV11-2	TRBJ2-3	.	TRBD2	CASSLIKGTSGTSDTQYF	TGTGCCAGCAGCTTAATCAAGGGGACTAGCGGGACGTCAGATACGCAGTATTTT
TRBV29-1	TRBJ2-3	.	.	CSVFFLPNTDTQYF	TGCAGCGTTTTTTTCTTGCCAAACACAGATACGCAGTATTTT
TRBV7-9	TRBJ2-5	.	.	CASSSRATQETQYF	TGTGCCAGCAGCTCCCGGGCAACTCAAGAGACCCAGTACTTC
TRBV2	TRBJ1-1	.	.	CASSAQGPENTEAFF	TGTGCCAGCAGTGCCCAGGGACCGGAGAACACTGAAGCTTTCTTT
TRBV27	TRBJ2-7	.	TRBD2	CASSRGSGTFGEQYF	TGTGCCAGCAGTAGAGGTAGCGGGACCTTTGGGGAGCAGTACTTC
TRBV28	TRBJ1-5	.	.	CASSLLVRNQPQHF	TGTGCCAGCAGTTTATTGGTCCGGAATCAGCCCCAGCATTTT
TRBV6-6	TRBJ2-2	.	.	CASSFDKYTGELFF	TGTGCCAGCAGTTTTGACAAATATACCGGGGAGCTGTTTTTT
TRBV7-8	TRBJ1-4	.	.	CASSSQGTNEKLFF	TGTGCCAGCAGCTCACAGGGAACTAATGAAAAACTGTTTTTT
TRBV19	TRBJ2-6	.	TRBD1	CASSRPGTGVLGGANVLTF	TGTGCCAGTAGCAGACCGGGGACAGGGGTCCTAGGTGGGGCCAACGTCCTGACTTTC
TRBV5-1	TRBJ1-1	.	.	CASSKNTEAFF	TGCGCCAGCAGCAAGAACACTGAAGCTTTCTTT
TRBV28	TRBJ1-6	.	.	CASIGGGERSPLHF	TGTGCCAGCATCGGTGGGGGGGAACGATCACCCCTCCACTTT
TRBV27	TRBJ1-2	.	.	CASSFRGGYGYTF	TGTGCCAGCAGTTTTCGGGGGGGATATGGCTACACCTTC
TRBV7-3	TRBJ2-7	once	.	CASSRGPGGPEQYF	TGTGCCAGCAGCCGTGGCCCAGGTGGTCCCGAGCAGTACTTC
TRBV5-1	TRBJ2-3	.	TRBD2	CASSLDTPGGADTQYF	TGCGCCAGCAGCTTGGACACACCGGGAGGGGCAGATACGCAGTATTTT
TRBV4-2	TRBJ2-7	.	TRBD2	CASSLGLADYEQYF	TGTGCCAGCAGCTTAGGACTAGCGGACTACGAGCAGTACTTC
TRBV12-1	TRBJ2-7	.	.	CASNLGTESPSGSIYEQYF	TGTGCCAGCAACCTAGGGACAGAATCACCTAGCGGGAGCATCTACGAGCAGTACTTC
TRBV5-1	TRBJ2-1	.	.	CASSLVAGSSYNEQFF	TGCGCCAGCAGCTTGGTCGCCGGCAGCTCCTACAATGAGCAGTTCTTC
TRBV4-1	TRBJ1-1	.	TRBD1	CASSRPGQGPEAFF	TGCGCCAGCAGCCGCCCGGGACAGGGCCCTGAAGCTTTCTTT
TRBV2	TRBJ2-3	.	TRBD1	CASSANRGNTDTQYF	TGTGCCAGCAGTGCAAACAGGGGGAACACAGATACGCAGTATTTT
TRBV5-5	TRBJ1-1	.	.	CASSLVGIENTEAFF	TGTGCCAGCAGCTTGGTGGGAATTGAGAACACTGAAGCTTTCTTT
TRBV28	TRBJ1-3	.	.	CASSLFSGSSGNTIYF	TGTGCCAGCAGTTTATTTTCCGGGTCCTCTGGAAACACCATATATTTT
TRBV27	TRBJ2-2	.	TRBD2	CASSLGALAGGRSTGELFF	TGTGCCAGCAGTTTAGGGGCCCTAGCGGGCGGGAGAAGCACCGGGGAGCTGTTTTTT
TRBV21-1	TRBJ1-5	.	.	CASSKAQPVKAVDQPQHF	TGTGCCAGCAGCAAAGCGCAGCCAGTGAAGGCGGTGGATCAGCCCCAGCATTTT
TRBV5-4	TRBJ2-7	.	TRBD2	CASSGSGTSVTHEQYF	TGTGCCAGCAGTGGTTCCGGGACTAGCGTAACCCACGAGCAGTACTTC
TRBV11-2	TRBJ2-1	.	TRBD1	CASSLDQGDYNEQFF	TGTGCCAGCAGCTTAGATCAGGGGGATTACAATGAGCAGTTCTTC